This TCR beta chain was captured in a study of control samples from healthy donors and cancer patients. TCRdb's table, derived via immunoSEQ multiplex PCR, lists solely in-frame clones and lacks some. This table has roughly 100,000 clones, roughly 91% appearing once. The TCR comes from a man between 60 and 70 years old with lung cancer. Sequenced input: PBMCs.

The CDR3 DNA follows: TGTGCCAGCAGCTTAATGGGACAGGGTGGAGATGAGCAGTTCTTC. Translating it yields CASSLMGQGGDEQFF. This sequence joins TRBV7-3 and TRBJ2-1; 9 nucleotides agree with TRBD1. The CDR3 runs 15 residues. Germline V CDR1 and CDR2: SGHTA, FQGTGA. V lost 1 base, J lost 8 bases, and 6 bases stayed unmatched.